Listed here are 8 T cell receptor beta chains from one sample, sequenced in a study of metastatic and nonmetastatic thyroid tumors. Each patient came to thyroid surgery without any prior treatment (of any kind). With MiXCR, TCRdb reprocessed the PCR reads. Seen here are just over 20,000 clones, approximately 14% observed once, and the top ten hold around 19%. The sample comprised blood. Receptors originate from a female donor with papillary thyroid cancer or a benign thyroid nodule (not recorded which). Some clones in this sample may be carry-over from other donors' samples.

This clone was recorded at least ten times. This sequence joins TRBV30 and TRBJ1-2; D gene ambiguous. The CDR3 has 18 residues. The V and J ends lost 2 bases and 4 bases respectively, with 26 bases between them. Germline CDR1 and CDR2: GTSNPN and SVGIG (reference sequence). CDR3 region: CAWSLSLGGEPTSYGYTF. The CDR3, as DNA: TGTGCCTGGAGTTTAAGCCTAGGCGGGGAGCCTACGTCCTATGGCTACACCTTC.

This clone was found once. The junction departs from the called germline gene at one end, perhaps through a read error. The V and J genes are TRBV20-1 and TRBJ2-7, with D possibly being TRBD2 (7 bases). CDR3 length: 13 residues. The germline V gene encodes CDR1 DFQATT and CDR2 SNEGSKA (reference sequence). The CDR3 DNA reads TGCAGTGCCGGCGGGGGCCCCCACTACGGGCAGTACTTC. It encodes CSAGGGPHYGQYF.

This clone was counted ten times or more. This rearrangement joins TRBV7-2 to TRBJ2-3, with unresolved D. Trimming pared 2 bases from V and 5 bases from J, leaving 8 bases between. The CDR3 has 13 residues. CDR1 and CDR2 from the germline V gene are SGHTA and FQGNSA. This CDR3 is CASSLTVRDTQYF. The CDR3, as DNA: TGTGCCAGCAGCTTAACGGTGAGAGATACGCAGTATTTT.

In this sample, this clone turned up many times. The rearrangement joins TRBV5-5 to TRBJ2-5; 13 positions agree with TRBD2. Germline V gene sequence: CDR1 SGHKS, CDR2 YYEKEE (reference sequence). V dropped 4 bases and J dropped 2; count of bases not matched to a gene: 5. The CDR3 runs to 16 residues. CDR3 amino acids: CASSIRTSGGQETQYF. The CDR3, as DNA: TGTGCCAGCAGCATTCGGACTAGCGGGGGACAAGAGACCCAGTACTTC.

Relative to its sample, this clone is medium-sized. The rearrangement links TRBV6-1 to TRBJ2-7; TRBD2 agrees at 15 bases. In germline, CDR1 is MNHNS, CDR2 SASEGT. This CDR3 contains 16 residues. The trim removed 7 bases at V and 5 bases at J, leaving 9 bases unmatched. The DNA for the CDR3 is TGTGCCAGCATACGAGGGACTAGCGGGGGGTTCGACGAGCAGTACTTC. Its translation is CASIRGTSGGFDEQYF.

At least ten counts were recorded for this clone. The chain combines TRBV19 with TRBJ2-7, with D possibly being TRBD1 (5 bases). Between the trimmed V and J ends, which lost 2 bases and 3 bases, there was a span of 11 bases. Germline CDR1 is LNHDA and CDR2 is SQIVND (reference sequence). The CDR3 sequence is 14 residues long. CDR3 sequence: CASSIRGRDYEQYF. The DNA for the CDR3 is TGTGCCAGTAGTATAAGAGGCAGGGACTACGAGCAGTACTTC.

This clone was recorded at least ten times. The rearrangement uses TRBV24-1 and TRBJ2-1, with 12 bases fitting TRBD2. CDR1 and CDR2 from the germline V gene are KGHDR and SFDVKD. J lost 2 bases, V lost 1 base, and 2 bases had no gene match. The CDR3 consists of 17 residues. Written as DNA, the CDR3 is TGTGCCACCAGTGATTTCTCTAGCGGGGGGGCCTACAATGAGCAGTTCTTC. It translates to CATSDFSSGGAYNEQFF.

This sequence joins TRBV19 and TRBJ2-1; TRBD2 aligns across 9 bases. The CDR3 runs to 17 residues. The trim removed 10 bases at V and 0 bases at J, leaving 13 bases unmatched. CDR1 and CDR2 (germline): LNHDA, SQIVND (reference sequence). This CDR3 reads CATRTITSGHSYNEQFF. In DNA, the CDR3 is TGTGCCACTAGAACCATAACTAGCGGGCACTCCTACAATGAGCAGTTCTTC.